This T cell receptor (beta chain) was recorded in a study of cytomegalovirus exposure and HLA in healthy donors. PCR used 60 Vbeta primers and 13 Jbeta primers. Assay: immunoSEQ multiplex PCR; the TCRdb copy retains only in-frame clones and omits some. The sample yields 150,000 to 200,000 clones, over 65% seen once. The CDR3 consists of 10 residues. Per the germline V gene, CDR1 is MNHEY and CDR2 is SVGAGI. Trimming left V 11 bases short and J 4 bases short, with 8 bases between. This clone has just a few counts. This receptor was obtained from a man aged 18 to 29 in good health and CMV-seronegative. The specimen sequenced was PBMCs. The chain combines TRBV6-5 with TRBJ2-5, with D unclear. In nucleotides, the CDR3 is TGTGCCTACAAGTCAGAGACCCAGTACTTC. Translated, it gives CAYKSETQYF.